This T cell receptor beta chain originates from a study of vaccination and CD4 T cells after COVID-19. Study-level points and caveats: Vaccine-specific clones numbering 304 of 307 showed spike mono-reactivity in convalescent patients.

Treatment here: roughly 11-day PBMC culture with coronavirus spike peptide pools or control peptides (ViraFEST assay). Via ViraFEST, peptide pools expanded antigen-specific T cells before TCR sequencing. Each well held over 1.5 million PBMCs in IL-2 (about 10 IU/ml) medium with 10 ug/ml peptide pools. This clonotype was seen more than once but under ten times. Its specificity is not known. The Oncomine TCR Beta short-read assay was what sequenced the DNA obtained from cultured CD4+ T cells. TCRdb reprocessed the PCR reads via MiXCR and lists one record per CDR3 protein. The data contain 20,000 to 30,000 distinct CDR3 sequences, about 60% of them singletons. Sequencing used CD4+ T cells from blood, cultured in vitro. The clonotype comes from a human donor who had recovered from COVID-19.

This CDR3 reads CASSKEGAGNTEAFF. In DNA, the CDR3 is TGTGCCAGCAGCAAGGAGGGGGCCGGGAACACTGAAGCTTTCTTT. The chain links TRBV21-1 to TRBJ1-1; the table's D call, TRBD1, was not checked against the DNA. TRBV21-1 is a pseudogene segment. This CDR3 contains 15 residues.